This T cell receptor beta chain was obtained from a study of blood T cell repertoires in COVID-19 (dated by TCRdb to the early 2020s). About the investigation overall: Samples covering the acute and convalescent phases of COVID-19 were provided by collaborators in the United States, Italy and Spain. Samples came from the ongoing ImmuneRACE study (first 160 participants) plus 1,254 subjects from 6 global collaborators. Where available, HLA class I and class II types were obtained from metadata supplied by the sample provider rather than from assay-based typing. Nearly every sample came with metadata listing a de-identified subject ID, COVID-19 status, age in years and sex. The prospective study material was composed of cDNA or gDNA derived from T cells, B-cell-depleted T cells, or PBMCs. Subjects who had been exposed to COVID-19, were actively infected with it, or had recovered from it provided the deeply sampled blood TCRbeta repertoires that made up the dataset. The repertoires were released in a freely available public database meant as a resource for research on the immune response to SARS-CoV-2. Paper-wide results and their limitations: The amount of clinical and demographic metadata varied by source and participant and was provided uncurated.

Notes on this clone: Its antigen is currently not known. Base qualities are not recorded, but no much larger clone differs from it by a single base.

Collaborating institutions collected whole blood in K2EDTA tubes following their own protocols. Collaborator samples were shipped for TCRbeta analysis as frozen whole blood, isolated PBMCs, or DNA extracted from either sample type. The immunoSEQ Assay, a bias-controlled multiplex PCR, was used to amplify TCRbeta CDR3 regions from genomic DNA. Turning to the authors' computational methods: Nucleated cell counts per sample were estimated from amplification of reference gene primers within the assay. Sequence reads were collapsed and filtered to measure the absolute abundance of every unique TCRbeta CDR3 rearrangement. For each sample, productive Simpson clonality was calculated as the square root of Simpson's diversity index over productive rearrangements. TCRdb carries this immuneACCESS record with in-frame sequences only. Its versions omit some clonotypes, under half of them owing to an unresolved V gene in the studies checked, with the rest unexplained. V and J calls and clone size are copied from that table; D and trimming were computed from the DNA. The sample has just under 150,000 clones on record, roughly 84% of them singletons. Together, the top ten hold more than 2% of the sample.

Relative to germline, V is 3 bases shorter and J is 4 bases shorter, with 12 bases between their ends. The CDR3 goes from the cysteine to the phenylalanine over 14 residues. The CDR3 DNA has 42 bases and is translated from base 1. For CDR1 and CDR2, the germline V gene lists KGHSH and LQKENI. Material: peripheral blood. The source is a human donor with acute or convalescent COVID-19. The donor label of this sample is uncertain. The chain is made from TRBV18 and TRBJ1-1; a tentative D match to TRBD1 spans 6 bases. DNA sequence: TGTGCCAGCTCACCGGGGGAGGGGGGCACTGAAGCTTTCTTT. Its product reads: CASSPGEGGTEAFF.